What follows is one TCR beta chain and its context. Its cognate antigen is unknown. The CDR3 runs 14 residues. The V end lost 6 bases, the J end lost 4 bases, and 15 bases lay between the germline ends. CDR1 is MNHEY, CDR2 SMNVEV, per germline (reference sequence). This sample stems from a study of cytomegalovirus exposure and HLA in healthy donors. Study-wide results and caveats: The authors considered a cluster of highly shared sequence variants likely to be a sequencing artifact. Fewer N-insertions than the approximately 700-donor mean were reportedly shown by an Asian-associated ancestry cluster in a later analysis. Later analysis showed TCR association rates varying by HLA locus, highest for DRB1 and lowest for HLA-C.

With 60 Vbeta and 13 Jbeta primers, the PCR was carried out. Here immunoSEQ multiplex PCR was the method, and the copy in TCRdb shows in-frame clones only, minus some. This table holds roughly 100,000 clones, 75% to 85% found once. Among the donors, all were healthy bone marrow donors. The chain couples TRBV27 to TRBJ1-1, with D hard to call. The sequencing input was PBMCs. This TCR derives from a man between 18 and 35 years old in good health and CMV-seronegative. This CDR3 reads CASSFTGSGTEAFF. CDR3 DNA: TGTGCCAGCAGCTTCACCGGGTCGGGCACTGAAGCTTTCTTT.